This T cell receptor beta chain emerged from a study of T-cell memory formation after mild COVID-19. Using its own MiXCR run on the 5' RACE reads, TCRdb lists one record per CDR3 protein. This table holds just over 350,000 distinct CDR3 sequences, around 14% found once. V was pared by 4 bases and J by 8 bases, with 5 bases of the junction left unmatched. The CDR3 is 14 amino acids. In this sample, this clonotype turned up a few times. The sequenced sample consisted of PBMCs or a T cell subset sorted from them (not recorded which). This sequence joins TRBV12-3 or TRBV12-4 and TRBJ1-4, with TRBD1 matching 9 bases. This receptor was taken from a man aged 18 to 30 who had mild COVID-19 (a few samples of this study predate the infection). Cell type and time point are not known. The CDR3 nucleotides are TGTGCCAGCAGTTCCGGGACAGGGAGAGAAAAACTGTTTTTT. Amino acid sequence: CASSSGTGREKLFF.